This T cell receptor beta chain was profiled in a study of Graves' ophthalmopathy and Graves' hyperthyroidism. RNA transcripts served as template for amplifying TCR beta CDR3 sequences. A first-round RT-PCR used HTBI primers, followed by a second-round multiplex PCR. TCRdb redid the calling of the multiplex PCR reads with MiXCR, one entry per CDR3 protein. The sample comprises 650,000 to 900,000 distinct CDR3 sequences, 40% of which are singletons, and roughly 46% rests with the top ten. Turning to this clonotype: Its matching antigen is unknown.

Points from the study as a whole: Ophthalmopathy progression predictions by the model showed about 79% specificity and approximately 70% sensitivity. Among expanded thyroid clonotypes above 0.001 frequency, most also occurred in blood.

Trimming left V 7 bases short and J 2 bases short, with 14 bases between. Germline CDR1 reads SEHNR; CDR2 reads FQNEAQ (reference sequence). CDR3 length equals 14 residues. Where ophthalmopathy was present, donors had moderate-to-severe activity, CAS ≥3, NOSPECS ≥4 and duration under 3 months. Physicians reached a diagnosis by relying on clinical symptoms, serum thyroxine, TRAb, thyroid ultrasound and orbital computed tomography. This chain joins TRBV7-9 and TRBJ1-1; a possible D gene is TRBD1 (5 bases). This sequence was found in an adult man with Graves' ophthalmopathy. The sample was peripheral blood. CDR3 sequence reads: CASNPGTVNTEAFF. The CDR3 nucleotides are TGTGCCAGCAACCCTGGGACGGTAAACACTGAAGCTTTCTTT.